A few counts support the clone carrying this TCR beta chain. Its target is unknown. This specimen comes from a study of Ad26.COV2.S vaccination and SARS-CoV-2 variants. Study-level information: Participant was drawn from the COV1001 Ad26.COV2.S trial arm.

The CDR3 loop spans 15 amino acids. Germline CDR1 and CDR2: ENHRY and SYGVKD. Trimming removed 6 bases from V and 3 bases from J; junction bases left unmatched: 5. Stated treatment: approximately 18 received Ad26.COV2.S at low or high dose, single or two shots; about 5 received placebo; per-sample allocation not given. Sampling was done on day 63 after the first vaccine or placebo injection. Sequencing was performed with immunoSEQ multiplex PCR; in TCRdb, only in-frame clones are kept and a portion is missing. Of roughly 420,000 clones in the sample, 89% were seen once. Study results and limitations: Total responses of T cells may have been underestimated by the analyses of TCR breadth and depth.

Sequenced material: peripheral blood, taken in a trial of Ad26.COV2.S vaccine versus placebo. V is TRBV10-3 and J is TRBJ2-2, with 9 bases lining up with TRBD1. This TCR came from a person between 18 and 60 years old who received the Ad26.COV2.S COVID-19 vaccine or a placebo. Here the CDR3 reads CAISPGQGYTGELFF. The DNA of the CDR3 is TGTGCCATCAGCCCGGGACAGGGATACACCGGGGAGCTGTTTTTT.